This T cell receptor beta chain was sequenced in a study of Ad26.COV2.S vaccination and SARS-CoV-2 variants. Study details: Ad26.COV2.S was injected intramuscularly once or twice, 56 days apart.

Repertoires were generated with immunoSEQ multiplex PCR, while TCRdb's copy carries only in-frame clones and drops some. The sample yields about 220,000 clones, approximately 88% seen once. Specified treatment: about 20 received Ad26.COV2.S at low or high dose, single or two shots; about 5 received placebo; per-sample allocation not given. Collection of samples fell on day 63 after the first vaccine or placebo injection. CDR1 and CDR2 (germline): SGHAT, FQNNGV. This CDR3 is built from 15 residues. V shed 1 base and J shed 8 bases, with 12 bases lying between them. Points on this clone: Its antigen is as yet unknown.

Points from the study as a whole: Substantial response breadth was reportedly seen for spike-specific CD8+ and CD4+ T cells after vaccination. The study found higher spike-specific TCR breadth in vaccine than placebo recipients.

The chain carries TRBV11-2 and TRBJ1-6; no definite D call. This receptor was obtained from a person between 18 and 65 years old who received the Ad26.COV2.S COVID-19 vaccine or a placebo. The sequencing used peripheral blood, collected in a trial of Ad26.COV2.S vaccine versus placebo. CDR3: CASSLGVERYSPLHF. The CDR3 region has the DNA TGTGCCAGCAGCTTAGGTGTGGAACGGTATTCACCCCTCCACTTT.